The 28 T cell receptor beta chains reported below all come from one sample, sequenced in a study of CD8 T cells in Susac syndrome. Random hexamers were used to reverse transcribe an amount of roughly 0.45 to 1 ug RNA. TCRdb re-called the immunoSEQ multiplex PCR reads with MiXCR, one entry per CDR3 protein. The sample consists of 150,000 to 200,000 distinct CDR3 sequences, less than 95% of them appearing once. Specimen: CD4+ T cells from PBMCs. The origin of the receptors is a human donor with multiple sclerosis.

This chain connects TRBV7-8 to TRBJ2-7; perhaps TRBD2 as D (6 bases). CDR1 SGHVS and CDR2 FQNEAQ come from the germline V gene. The CDR3 spans 17 residues. Trimming took 4 bases from V and 0 from J, leaving 19 bases between them. The CDR3: CASSSLAGPPSSYEQYF. The CDR3 region has the DNA TGTGCCAGCAGCTCCCTTGCGGGACCTCCGAGCTCCTACGAGCAGTACTTC.

This clonotype occurred once. The chain joins TRBV7-6 to TRBJ2-1; 9 bases match TRBD2. Germline V gives CDR1 SGHVS, CDR2 FNYEAQ. CDR3 length equals 15 residues. Trimming took 1 base from V and 10 from J; bases not matched to a gene: 8. The CDR3 loop is CASSLGNSGSHEQFF. The CDR3 DNA reads as TGTGCCAGCAGCTTAGGGAATAGCGGGAGTCACGAGCAGTTCTTC.

The rearrangement joins TRBV9 to TRBJ1-4, with unresolved D. V lost 0 bases and J lost 4, with 7 bases in between. CDR1 is SGDLS and CDR2 is YYNGEE in the germline V gene. The length of the CDR3 is 14 residues. This CDR3 is CASSVDAINEKLFF. CDR3 nucleotide sequence: TGTGCCAGCAGCGTAGACGCGATTAATGAAAAACTGTTTTTT.

V gene TRBV6-5 combines with J gene TRBJ1-2, with a tentative D call TRBD1 (6 bases). V was clipped by 6 bases and J by 1 base, with 9 bases between them. CDR3 size: 13 residues. CDR1 is MNHEY and CDR2 is SVGAGI in the germline V gene. CDR3 residues: CASRTGHNYGYTF. DNA of the CDR3: TGTGCCAGCAGGACGGGACATAACTATGGCTACACCTTC.

J is TRBJ1-5 and V is TRBV7-2, with D uncertain. Germline-derived CDR1 and CDR2 are SGHTA and FQGNSA. This CDR3 spans 12 amino acids. The V end lost 3 bases, the J end lost 3 bases, and 3 bases lay between the germline ends. CDR3 in DNA: TGTGCCAGCAGCTTTTTCAATCAGCCCCAGCATTTT. Translation: CASSFFNQPQHF.

This clonotype has just one count. The chain uses TRBV3-1 and TRBJ1-3; D possibly corresponds to TRBD1 (5 bases). Germline values: CDR1 LGHDT, CDR2 YNNKEL (reference sequence). This CDR3 region has 13 residues. V was clipped by 1 base and J by 4 bases, with 5 bases between them. The CDR3 DNA sequence: TGTGCCAGCAGCCAAGGGGACGGAAACACCATATATTTT. Translation gives CASSQGDGNTIYF.

The genes are TRBV2 and TRBJ2-4; D remains unclear. This CDR3 spans 13 amino acids. Germline assignment: CDR1 SNHLY and CDR2 FYNNEI. Trimming shortened V by 7 bases and J by 7 bases, and 14 bases separated the two germline ends. As DNA, the CDR3 is TGTGCCAGCATCCCTTTAGGGCCGAACATTCAGTACTTC. Translation gives CASIPLGPNIQYF.

The chain uses TRBV11-2 and TRBJ2-1; TRBD2 agrees at 12 bases. Trimming removed 3 bases from V and 15 bases from J; junction bases left unmatched: 12. Germline CDR1 SGHAT, CDR2 FQNNGV. The CDR3 runs 15 residues. For the CDR3, the DNA is TGTGCCAGCAGCTTTGCGCTAGCGGGAGGGATGCCCCCGTTCTTC. It specifies CASSFALAGGMPPFF. The entire variable domain, with the rest obtained from reference TRBV11-2 and TRBJ2-1, is as follows: EAGVAQSPRYKIIEKRQSVAFWCNPISGHATLYWYQQILGQGPKLLIQFQNNGVVDDSQLPKDRFSAERLKGVDSTLKIQPAKLEDSAVYLCASSFALAGGMPPFFGPGTRLTVL.

A single count supports this clonotype. The V gene is TRBV30, the J gene TRBJ1-4; D remains unclear. Trimming pared 7 bases from V and 5 bases from J, leaving 14 bases between. CDR1 is GTSNPN, CDR2 SVGIG, per germline (reference sequence). CDR3 length: 13 amino acids. CDR3 coding DNA: TGTGCCTACTCCCTTGCCGGGAATGAAAAACTGTTTTTT. Translation: CAYSLAGNEKLFF.

J is TRBJ1-1 and V is TRBV23-1; possible D gene TRBD1, 5 bases. TRBV23-1 is an open reading frame whose function is uncertain. V shed 4 bases and J shed 3 bases, with 15 bases lying between them. CDR3 size: 15 residues. This CDR3 reads CASSLQGVGDTEAFF. The CDR3 coding sequence is TGCGCCAGCAGTCTCCAGGGAGTAGGAGACACTGAAGCTTTCTTT.

V is TRBV4-1 and J is TRBJ2-1; D is perhaps TRBD2 (6 bases). V lost 6 bases and J 2 bases, leaving 11 bases between the germline ends. The CDR3 has 14 residues. Germline V CDR1 and CDR2: MGHRA, YSYEKL. CDR3 in amino acids: CASRQRLAYNEQFF. CDR3 DNA: TGCGCCAGCAGGCAAAGACTAGCCTACAATGAGCAGTTCTTC.

The V and J genes are TRBV11-2 and TRBJ2-5, with a possible D match to TRBD2 (6 bases). Per germline, CDR1 SGHAT and CDR2 FQNNGV. Deletions cut 3 bases from V and 9 bases from J, with 14 bases between. The CDR3 runs 13 residues. The CDR3: CASSFSGEEAQYF. The CDR3 nucleotides read TGTGCCAGCAGCTTCTCGGGAGAGGAGGCCCAGTACTTC.

This clonotype was detected a few times. The J gene is TRBJ1-2, the V gene TRBV2; D possibly corresponds to TRBD1 (5 bases). Trimming removed 4 bases from V and 1 base from J, with 10 bases in between. This CDR3 region has 14 residues. CDR1 SNHLY and CDR2 FYNNEI come from the germline V gene. The DNA for the CDR3 is TGTGCCAGCAGTGGCCTCGGGGGTAACTATGGCTACACCTTC. Protein sequence: CASSGLGGNYGYTF.

V usage is TRBV4-1 and J usage is TRBJ2-3, with D tentatively TRBD2 (6 bases). Germline V lookup: CDR1 MGHRA, CDR2 YSYEKL. Trimming pared 3 bases from V and 1 base from J, leaving 11 bases between. This CDR3 is built from 15 residues. Here the CDR3 DNA reads TGCGCCAGCAGCCAGGCGGGACTCCGCACAGATACGCAGTATTTT. It translates to CASSQAGLRTDTQYF.

The chain combines TRBV11-3 with TRBJ1-1; D not certain. Germline assignment: CDR1 SGHNT and CDR2 YENEEA. The CDR3 sequence is 14 residues long. Trimming shortened V by 5 bases and J by 1 base, and 11 bases separated the two germline ends. CDR3 sequence: CASSQRSGNTEAFF. CDR3 DNA sequence: TGTGCCAGCAGCCAGAGGTCGGGGAACACTGAAGCTTTCTTT.

This clonotype was seen only once. The V gene is TRBV5-8, the J gene TRBJ1-5; weak D call: TRBD1 (5 bases). V was pared by 0 bases and J by 6 bases, with 16 bases between. CDR3 length: 16 residues. CDR1 and CDR2 from the germline V gene are SGHTS and YDEGEE. CDR3 nucleotides: TGTGCCAGCAGCTTGGGGGATCAGGGAAGCGGTCAGCCCCAGCATTTT. It encodes CASSLGDQGSGQPQHF.

The rearrangement joins TRBV27 to TRBJ2-7, with 7 bases fitting TRBD2. V trimming: 7 bases; J trimming: 6 bases; junction bases outside the gene matches: 18. The CDR3 spans 16 residues. Germline lookup yields CDR1 MNHEY and CDR2 SMNVEV (reference sequence). The CDR3 here is CASTPAGSGSVGEQYF. Here the CDR3 DNA reads TGTGCCAGCACCCCTGCCGGTAGCGGGTCGGTCGGCGAGCAGTACTTC.

The rearrangement joins TRBV2 to TRBJ2-7; D remains unclear. In germline, CDR1 is SNHLY, CDR2 FYNNEI. Trimming removed 10 bases from V and 3 bases from J, with 10 bases in between. The CDR3 is made up of 11 amino acids. As DNA, the CDR3 is TGTGCCACCGCGTCCTTCTACGAGCAGTACTTC. Translating it yields CATASFYEQYF.

The chain links TRBV2 to TRBJ1-5; D unclear. Germline assignment: CDR1 SNHLY and CDR2 FYNNEI. Trimming cost V 6 bases and J 5 bases, with 11 bases left between them. This CDR3 region has 13 residues. CDR3: CASSLQSYQPQHF. The CDR3, as DNA: TGTGCCAGCAGCTTACAAAGCTATCAGCCCCAGCATTTT. Variable domain in full (rest from reference TRBV2 and TRBJ1-5): EPEVTQTPSHQVTQMGQEVILRCVPISNHLYFYWYRQILGQKVEFLVSFYNNEISEKSEIFDDQFSVERPDGSNFTLKIRSTKLEDSAMYFCASSLQSYQPQHFGDGTRLSIL.

The chain recombines TRBV20-1 with TRBJ2-7, with 7 bases that match TRBD2. Germline loops: CDR1 DFQATT, CDR2 SNEGSKA (reference sequence). This CDR3 is built from 12 residues. The V and J ends lost 6 bases and 5 bases, in that order; junction bases with no gene match: 7. This CDR3 is CSAMSLADEQYF. The CDR3 coding sequence is TGCAGTGCCATGTCCCTAGCGGACGAGCAGTACTTC.

V gene TRBV20-1 combines with J gene TRBJ2-1; 11 positions agree with TRBD2. With 3 bases clipped from V and 7 bases from J, the junction kept 11 bases outside the gene matches. Germline V CDR1 and CDR2: DFQATT, SNEGSKA (reference sequence). The CDR3 sequence is 16 residues long. CDR3 sequence (DNA): TGCAGTGCTAGTGAGGGACTAGCGGTAAGCCGGAATGAGCAGTTCTTC. It encodes CSASEGLAVSRNEQFF.

This rearrangement joins TRBV27 to TRBJ2-3; the match to TRBD2 covers 9 bases. CDR3 length equals 15 residues. Germline V CDR1 and CDR2: MNHEY, SMNVEV (reference sequence). V lost 6 bases, J lost 2 bases, and 6 bases stayed unmatched. CDR3 protein: CASRRGLADTDTQYF. The CDR3 bases are TGTGCCAGCAGGCGGGGACTAGCAGACACAGATACGCAGTATTTT.

The chain has TRBV5-1 and TRBJ2-1; 10 nucleotides agree with TRBD2. V dropped 5 bases and J dropped 12; count of bases not matched to a gene: 8. CDR1 and CDR2 (germline): SGHRS, YFSETQ. The CDR3 extends over 13 amino acids. CDR3: CASSNLAGDRQFF. Written as DNA, the CDR3 is TGCGCCAGCAGTAATCTAGCGGGAGATAGGCAGTTCTTC. The variable domain in full, completed from reference TRBV5-1 and TRBJ2-1, reads KAGVTQTPRYLIKTRGQQVTLSCSPISGHRSVSWYQQTPGQGLQFLFEYFSETQRNKGNFPGRFSGRQFSNSRSEMNVSTLELGDSALYLCASSNLAGDRQFFGPGTRLTVL.

V and J are TRBV28 and TRBJ1-5; D not certain. The CDR3 length is 15 residues. The germline V and J ends were trimmed by 2 bases and 6 bases, with 14 bases remaining between them. The germline gives CDR1 MDHEN, CDR2 SYDVKM. The CDR3 is CASSLGRVAGQPQHF. For the CDR3, the DNA is TGTGCCAGCAGTTTAGGACGGGTTGCGGGTCAGCCCCAGCATTTT. The full variable domain, with the rest looked up from reference TRBV28 and TRBJ1-5, is DVKVTQSSRYLVKRTGEKVFLECVQDMDHENMFWYRQDPGLGLRLIYFSYDVKMKEKGDIPEGYSVSREKKERFSLILESASTNQTSMYLCASSLGRVAGQPQHFGDGTRLSIL.

V gene TRBV27 combines with J gene TRBJ1-2; D may be TRBD1 (6 bases). The CDR3 is 17 amino acids. Germline V gene sequence: CDR1 MNHEY, CDR2 SMNVEV (reference sequence). V gave up 0 bases and J gave up 4 bases, with 18 bases separating them. Here the CDR3 DNA reads TGTGCCAGCAGTTTATCCCCGGTCCGGACAGACCGCTATGGCTACACCTTC. It yields the protein CASSLSPVRTDRYGYTF.

This rearrangement joins TRBV7-8 to TRBJ1-6; 7 nucleotides line up with TRBD1. Germline V gene data show CDR1 as SGHVS and CDR2 as FQNEAQ. J lost 7 bases, V lost 4 bases, and 7 bases had no gene match. The CDR3 has 15 amino acids. CDR3 amino acids: CASSSEDRANSPLHF. The CDR3 region has the DNA TGTGCCAGCAGCTCCGAAGACAGGGCCAATTCACCCCTCCACTTT. The full variable domain, with the rest looked up from reference TRBV7-8 and TRBJ1-6, is GAGVSQSPRYKVAKRGQDVALRCDPISGHVSLFWYQQALGQGPEFLTYFQNEAQLDKSGLPSDRFFAERPEGSVSTLKIQRTQQEDSAVYLCASSSEDRANSPLHFGNGTRLTVT.

The chain couples TRBV7-8 to TRBJ2-2; possible D gene TRBD2, 5 bases. V was cut by 8 bases and J by 3 bases, with 10 bases left in between. Germline V gene lookup returns CDR1 SGHVS and CDR2 FQNEAQ. This CDR3 is 13 amino acids long. CDR3 nucleotides: TGTGCCAGCTATCCGCGGGACACCGGGGAGCTGTTTTTT. Translation gives CASYPRDTGELFF.

The J gene is TRBJ2-3, the V gene TRBV7-3; 8 bases line up with TRBD1. With 5 bases clipped from V and 4 bases from J, the junction kept 5 bases outside the gene matches. The CDR3 has 14 amino acids. Germline V gene sequence: CDR1 SGHTA, CDR2 FQGTGA. The CDR3 spells CASSPQGAADTQYF. The CDR3, as DNA: TGTGCCAGCAGCCCTCAGGGGGCGGCAGATACGCAGTATTTT.